This T cell receptor (beta chain) was retrieved from a study of cytotoxic CD8 clonotypes in ibrutinib-treated CLL. Across the whole study: On average, around 85,000 productive rearrangements and more than 200,000 productive templates per sample. Study-wide results and caveats: Clonality increased with ibrutinib response but returned toward baseline at progression. Baseline clonality was higher than in age-matched healthy donors and moved in step with circulating CD8+ T-cell counts.

For this clone: The target antigen is unknown.

The authors obtained roughly 2 micrograms of genomic DNA from cryopreserved PBMCs for TCR beta libraries. Germline V gene sequence: CDR1 MDHEN, CDR2 SYDVKM. This CDR3 is 17 amino acids long. V was trimmed by 5 bases and J by 7 bases, leaving 24 bases between them. Sequenced by immunoSEQ multiplex PCR; TCRdb stores in-frame clones only, minus some. The sample yields approximately 140,000 clones, roughly 77% seen once. Sample: PBMCs, taken after 12 months of ibrutinib treatment. The sequence came from a human donor with chronic lymphocytic leukemia. This rearrangement joins TRBV28 to TRBJ1-3; D perhaps matches TRBD1 (5 bases). The CDR3 spells CASSTHVGTANSNTIYF. The CDR3 bases are TGTGCCAGCAGTACTCATGTTGGGACCGCCAATTCGAACACCATATATTTT.